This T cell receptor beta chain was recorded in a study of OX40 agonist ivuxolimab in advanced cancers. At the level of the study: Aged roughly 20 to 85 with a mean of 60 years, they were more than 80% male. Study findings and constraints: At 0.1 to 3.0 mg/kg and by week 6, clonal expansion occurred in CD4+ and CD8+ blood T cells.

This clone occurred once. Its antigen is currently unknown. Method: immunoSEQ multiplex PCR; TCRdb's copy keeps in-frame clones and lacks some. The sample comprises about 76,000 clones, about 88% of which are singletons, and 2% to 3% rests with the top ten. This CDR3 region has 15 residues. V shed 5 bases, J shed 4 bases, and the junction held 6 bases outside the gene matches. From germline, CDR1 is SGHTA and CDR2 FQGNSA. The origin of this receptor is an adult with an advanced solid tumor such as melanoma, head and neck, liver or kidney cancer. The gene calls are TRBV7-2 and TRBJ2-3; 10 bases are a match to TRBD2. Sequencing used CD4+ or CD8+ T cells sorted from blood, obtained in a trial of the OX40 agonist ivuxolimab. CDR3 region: CASSKLAGSPDTQYF. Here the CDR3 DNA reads TGTGCCAGCAGCAAACTAGCGGGGAGCCCAGATACGCAGTATTTT. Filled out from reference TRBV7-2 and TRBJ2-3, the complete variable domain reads GAGVSQSPSNKVTEKGKDVELRCDPISGHTALYWYRQSLGQGLEFLIYFQGNSAPDKSGLPSDRFSAERTGGSVSTLTIQRTQQEDSAVYLCASSKLAGSPDTQYFGPGTRLTVL.